The 10 T cell receptor beta chains in this list originate from one sample, sequenced in a study of T cells in Graves' hyperthyroidism and ophthalmopathy. TCR beta CDR3 regions were amplified from RNA transcripts. TCR CDR3 regions were first amplified by RT-PCR with HTBI primers. MiXCR, run by TCRdb on the multiplex PCR reads, gives a single entry per CDR3 protein. The data hold hundreds of thousands of distinct CDR3 sequences, with about 15% observed a single time. Material for sequencing was blood. The receptors shown here come from a man aged 18 to 29 with Graves' ophthalmopathy.

This clonotype was seen repeatedly, ten times or more. The chain is built from TRBV11-3 and TRBJ2-3, with 12 bases aligning to TRBD1. The CDR3 length is 16 residues. Germline CDR1 is SGHNT and CDR2 is YENEEA. V lost 5 bases to trimming and J lost 2 bases; unmatched junction nucleotides: 5. CDR3 nucleotides: TGTGCCAGCAGCACGGGACAGGGGGCGAACACAGATACGCAGTATTTT. Its translation is CASSTGQGANTDTQYF.

Many counts were recorded for this clonotype. The gene calls are TRBV20-1 and TRBJ1-5; D may be TRBD1 (6 bases). Germline V CDR1 and CDR2: DFQATT, SNEGSKA (reference sequence). This CDR3 has 14 residues. V was shortened by 4 bases and J by 9 bases, with 19 bases between the two germline ends. DNA of the CDR3: TGCAGTGCTAAAATGGGGACAAAAGAGACGCCCCAGCATTTT. Amino acids: CSAKMGTKETPQHF.

This clonotype was detected only a few times. A much larger clone lies one base from this, so it may be a read error. This rearrangement joins TRBV13 to TRBJ2-7; D remains ambiguous. The CDR3 runs to 12 residues. Germline CDR1 PRHDT, CDR2 FYEKMQ (reference sequence). The CDR3 is CTSSPFGYEQYF. CDR3 in DNA: TGTACCAGCAGCCCCTTCGGGTACGAGCAGTACTTC.

The V gene is TRBV19, the J gene TRBJ2-7, with 10 bases that match TRBD2. V was pared by 4 bases and J by 4 bases, with 7 bases of the junction left unmatched. The V gene's germline CDR1 is LNHDA and CDR2 SQIVND (reference sequence). This CDR3 spans 15 amino acids. In DNA, the CDR3 is TGTGCCAGTAGTAAAGCGGGAGGGGGAATGTACGAGCAGTACTTC. Translation: CASSKAGGGMYEQYF.

V gene TRBV6-1 combines with J gene TRBJ1-5; 7 bases map to TRBD1. CDR1 MNHNS and CDR2 SASEGT come from the germline V gene. The CDR3 is 16 residues long. J gave up 3 bases and V 6 bases, and 11 bases lay outside the gene matches. The CDR3 reads CASRPQGREVNQPQHF. The CDR3 DNA sequence: TGTGCCAGCAGGCCACAGGGGAGGGAAGTCAATCAGCCCCAGCATTTT.

V is TRBV6-1 and J is TRBJ2-1, with 12 bases that match TRBD2. The J segment lost 3 bases and the V segment lost 5 bases, leaving 2 bases of the junction unmatched. The length of the CDR3 is 15 residues. CDR1 is MNHNS and CDR2 is SASEGT in the germline V gene. The CDR3 nucleotides read TGTGCCAGCAGTCGACTAGCGGGAGTCTACAATGAGCAGTTCTTC. As protein: CASSRLAGVYNEQFF.

V gene TRBV4-2 combines with J gene TRBJ2-5; 8 bases fit TRBD2. Germline loops: CDR1 LGHNA, CDR2 YNFKEQ. V lost 3 bases, J lost 3 bases, and 12 bases stayed unmatched. This CDR3 contains 17 residues. This chain's CDR3 is CASSQAAAGGGEETQYF. The CDR3 DNA sequence: TGTGCCAGCAGCCAGGCCGCGGCGGGGGGCGGAGAAGAGACCCAGTACTTC.

This clonotype was picked up many times. This sequence joins TRBV6-1 and TRBJ2-7; 10 positions agree with TRBD1. V shed 7 bases, J shed 1 base, and the junction held 10 bases outside the gene matches. This CDR3 comprises 16 residues. Germline V gene sequence: CDR1 MNHNS, CDR2 SASEGT. CDR3 bases: TGTGCCAGCATATACCTTGGGACAGGGGTGTCCTACGAGCAGTACTTC. Residues: CASIYLGTGVSYEQYF.

This clonotype was seen a few times. The rearrangement uses TRBV30 and TRBJ2-7; 7 positions agree with TRBD2. The CDR3 is made up of 14 amino acids. The germline V gene encodes CDR1 GTSNPN and CDR2 SVGIG (reference sequence). The V gene end was trimmed by 0 bases and the J gene end by 5 bases; junction bases not matched to a gene: 7. CDR3: CAWSVRGSTHEQYF. As DNA, the CDR3 is TGTGCCTGGAGTGTGCGGGGGTCCACCCACGAGCAGTACTTC.

This clonotype came up many times. The rearrangement links TRBV6-1 to TRBJ2-5, with 11 nucleotides matching TRBD2. The CDR3 has 15 residues. The germline V gene has CDR1 MNHNS and CDR2 SASEGT. Losses at the gene ends were 1 base for V and 4 bases for J; bases not matched to a gene: 2. The CDR3 DNA reads as TGTGCCAGCAGTGAAGGTAGCGGGGGGGCAGAGACCCAGTACTTC. It specifies CASSEGSGGAETQYF.